This TCR beta chain is drawn from a study of T cells in Graves' hyperthyroidism and ophthalmopathy. Study context: At initial diagnosis, before any treatment had begun, peripheral blood was obtained.

The sample holds a few counts of this clonotype. Germline CDR1 and CDR2: SGHRS and YFSETQ. V shed 0 bases, J shed 7 bases, and the junction held 9 bases outside the gene matches. This CDR3 region has 15 residues. Amplified regions were TCR beta CDR3 sequences from RNA transcripts. Primed by the HTBI set, a first-round RT-PCR was run on the TCR CDR3. TCRdb analysed the multiplex PCR reads with MiXCR anew, one entry per CDR3 protein. The sample has fewer than 700,000 distinct CDR3 sequences; around 16% are singletons. With a duration under 2 months, the hyperthyroidism was newly diagnosed in patients aged 18 to 65. PBMCs were sourced from roughly 9.7 ml fresh peripheral blood.

The chain couples TRBV5-1 to TRBJ1-2; the match to TRBD1 covers 7 bases. The specimen sequenced was blood. The receptor was isolated from a woman aged 30 to 39 with Graves' hyperthyroidism. DNA of the CDR3: TGCGCCAGCAGCTTGGCTAACAGGGGAAGAGGTGGCTACACCTTC. Translated, it gives CASSLANRGRGGYTF.